This record looks at one TCR beta chain sequence and its context. The data are from a study of spatial heterogeneity in lung cancer. As for time point: blood at routine non-recurrence follow-up after resection. Whole RNA, which was extracted from tumor, nontumor lung tissue or frozen PBMC, was sequenced without any cell sorting. TCRdb independently ran MiXCR on the 5' RACE reads; one entry per CDR3 protein. The sample holds 50,000 to 60,000 distinct CDR3 sequences, around 6.7% seen once. This CDR3 has 17 amino acids. Germline V lookup: CDR1 DFQATT, CDR2 SNEGSKA (reference sequence). The V end was cut by 2 bases, the J end by 4 bases, with 23 bases between.

The sequence came from a female donor with early-stage non-small cell lung cancer. The sample in question was PBMCs, obtained at follow-up. This chain connects TRBV20-1 to TRBJ1-1, with a weak D call TRBD1 (6 bases). In nucleotides, the CDR3 is TGCAGTGCTAGAAGGGGGGCCCCGGGCCTGGGCGGCACTGAAGCTTTCTTT. Its translation: CSARRGAPGLGGTEAFF.